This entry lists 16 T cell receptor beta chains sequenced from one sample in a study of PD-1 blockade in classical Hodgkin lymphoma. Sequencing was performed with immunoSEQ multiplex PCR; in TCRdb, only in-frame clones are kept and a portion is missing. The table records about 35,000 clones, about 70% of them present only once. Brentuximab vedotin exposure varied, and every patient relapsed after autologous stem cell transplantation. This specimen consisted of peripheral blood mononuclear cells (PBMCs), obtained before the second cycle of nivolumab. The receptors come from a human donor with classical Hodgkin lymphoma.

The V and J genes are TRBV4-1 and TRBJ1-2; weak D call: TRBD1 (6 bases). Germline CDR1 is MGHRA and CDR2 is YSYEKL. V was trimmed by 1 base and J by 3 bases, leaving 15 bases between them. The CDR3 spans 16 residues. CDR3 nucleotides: TGCGCCAGCAGCCAAGCGTTGACAGGAATTTACTATGGCTACACCTTC. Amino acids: CASSQALTGIYYGYTF.

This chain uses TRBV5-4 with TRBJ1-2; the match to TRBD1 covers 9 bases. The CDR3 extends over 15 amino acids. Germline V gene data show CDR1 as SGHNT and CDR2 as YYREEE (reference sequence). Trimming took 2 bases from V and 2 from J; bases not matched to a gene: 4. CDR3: CASSFPGQGNYGYTF. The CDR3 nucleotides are TGTGCCAGCAGCTTCCCCGGACAGGGGAACTATGGCTACACCTTC.

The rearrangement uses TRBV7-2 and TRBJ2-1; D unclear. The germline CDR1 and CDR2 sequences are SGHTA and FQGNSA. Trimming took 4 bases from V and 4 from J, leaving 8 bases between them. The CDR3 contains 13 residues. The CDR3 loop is CASSSSLYNEQFF. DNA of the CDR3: TGTGCCAGCAGCTCGTCGCTTTACAATGAGCAGTTCTTC. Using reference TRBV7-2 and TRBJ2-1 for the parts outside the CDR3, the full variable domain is GAGVSQSPSNKVTEKGKDVELRCDPISGHTALYWYRQSLGQGLEFLIYFQGNSAPDKSGLPSDRFSAERTGGSVSTLTIQRTQQEDSAVYLCASSSSLYNEQFFGPGTRLTVL.

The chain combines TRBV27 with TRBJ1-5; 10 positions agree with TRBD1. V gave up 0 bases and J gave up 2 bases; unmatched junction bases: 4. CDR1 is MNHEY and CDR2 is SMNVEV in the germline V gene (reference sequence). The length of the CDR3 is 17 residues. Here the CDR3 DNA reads TGTGCCAGCAGTTTATCCCCGGGACAGGGGCGCAATCAGCCCCAGCATTTT. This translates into CASSLSPGQGRNQPQHF.

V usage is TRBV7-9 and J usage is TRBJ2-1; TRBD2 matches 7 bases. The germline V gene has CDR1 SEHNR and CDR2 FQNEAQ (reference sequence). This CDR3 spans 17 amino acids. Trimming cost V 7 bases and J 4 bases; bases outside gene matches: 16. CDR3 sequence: CASNGGGLLGPYNEQFF. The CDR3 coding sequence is TGTGCCAGCAACGGGGGAGGGCTCCTCGGGCCGTACAATGAGCAGTTCTTC.

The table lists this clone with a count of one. The CDR3 coding sequence is TGTGCCAGCAGCCAAGTTAGGATACAGCGGCGTGAAAAACTGTTTTTT. Encoded protein: CASSQVRIQRREKLFF. The gene calls are TRBV11-2 and TRBJ1-4, with D hard to call. Germline V gene sequence: CDR1 SGHAT, CDR2 FQNNGV. The CDR3 is 16 residues long. Trimming pared 5 bases from V and 7 bases from J, leaving 20 bases between.

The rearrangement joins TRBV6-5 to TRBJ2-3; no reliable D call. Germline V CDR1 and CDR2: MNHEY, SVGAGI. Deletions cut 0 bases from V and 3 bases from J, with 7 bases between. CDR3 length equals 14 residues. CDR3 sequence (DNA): TGTGCCAGCAGTTACTCTAGAGCTACAGATACGCAGTATTTT. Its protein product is CASSYSRATDTQYF.

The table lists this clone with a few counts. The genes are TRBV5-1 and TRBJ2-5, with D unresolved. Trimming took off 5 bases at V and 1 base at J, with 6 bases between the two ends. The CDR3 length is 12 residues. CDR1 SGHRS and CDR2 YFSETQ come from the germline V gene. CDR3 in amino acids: CASRPAQETQYF. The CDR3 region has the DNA TGCGCCAGCAGACCAGCCCAAGAGACCCAGTACTTC.

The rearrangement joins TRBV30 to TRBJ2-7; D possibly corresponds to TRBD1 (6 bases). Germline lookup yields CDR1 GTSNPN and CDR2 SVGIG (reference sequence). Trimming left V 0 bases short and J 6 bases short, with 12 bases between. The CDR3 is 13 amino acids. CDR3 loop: CAWSVHPGAEQYF. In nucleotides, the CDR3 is TGTGCCTGGAGTGTACATCCAGGGGCCGAGCAGTACTTC.

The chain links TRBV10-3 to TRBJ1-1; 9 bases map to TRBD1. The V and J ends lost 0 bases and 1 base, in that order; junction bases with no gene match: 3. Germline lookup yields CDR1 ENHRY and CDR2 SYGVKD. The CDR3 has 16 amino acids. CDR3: CAISESTGGWNTEAFF. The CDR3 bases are TGTGCCATCAGTGAGTCTACAGGGGGCTGGAACACTGAAGCTTTCTTT.

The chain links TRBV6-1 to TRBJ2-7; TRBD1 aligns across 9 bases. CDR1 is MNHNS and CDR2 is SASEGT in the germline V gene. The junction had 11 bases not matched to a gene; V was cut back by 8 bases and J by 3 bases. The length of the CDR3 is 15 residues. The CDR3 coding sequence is TGTGCCAGCGGACATGTACCGGGACAGGGCTACGAGCAGTACTTC. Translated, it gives CASGHVPGQGYEQYF.

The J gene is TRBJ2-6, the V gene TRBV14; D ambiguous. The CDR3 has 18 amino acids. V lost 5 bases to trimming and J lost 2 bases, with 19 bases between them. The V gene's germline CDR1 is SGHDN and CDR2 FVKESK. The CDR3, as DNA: TGTGCCAGCAGCAACACGCCCTGGAGACGGCCTGGGGCCAACGTCCTGACTTTC. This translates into CASSNTPWRRPGANVLTF.

CDR3 residues: CASRLTGGPGYGYTF. The CDR3 nucleotides are TGTGCCAGCAGGTTGACGGGAGGGCCAGGCTATGGCTACACCTTC. The J gene is TRBJ1-2, the V gene TRBV5-4; D unclear. Germline loops: CDR1 SGHNT, CDR2 YYREEE (reference sequence). This CDR3 is built from 15 residues. The ends were cut back, 5 bases at V and 4 bases at J, with 18 bases in the middle.

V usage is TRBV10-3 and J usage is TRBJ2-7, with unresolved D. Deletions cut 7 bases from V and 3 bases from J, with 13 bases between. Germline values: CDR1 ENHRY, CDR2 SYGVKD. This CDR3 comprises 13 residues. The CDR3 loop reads CAITNSNNYEQYF. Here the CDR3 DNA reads TGTGCCATCACCAATTCTAACAACTACGAGCAGTACTTC.

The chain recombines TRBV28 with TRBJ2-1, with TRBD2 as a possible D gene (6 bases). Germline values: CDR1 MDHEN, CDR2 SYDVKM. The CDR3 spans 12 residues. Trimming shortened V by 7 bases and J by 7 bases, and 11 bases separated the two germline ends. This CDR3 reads CASTYGGNEQFF. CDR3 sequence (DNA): TGTGCCAGCACCTATGGGGGGAATGAGCAGTTCTTC.

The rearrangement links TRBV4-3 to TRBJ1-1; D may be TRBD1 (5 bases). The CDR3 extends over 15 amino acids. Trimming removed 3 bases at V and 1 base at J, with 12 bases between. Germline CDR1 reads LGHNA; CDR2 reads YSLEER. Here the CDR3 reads CASSQRGIGNTEAFF. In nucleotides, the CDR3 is TGCGCCAGCAGCCAGCGGGGGATAGGGAACACTGAAGCTTTCTTT.